The present T cell receptor (beta chain) was sequenced within a study of blood T cell repertoires in COVID-19. Study-wide context: Samples of COVID-19 (acute and convalescent) were obtained from the United States, Italy and Spain. T cells, B-cell-depleted T cells, or PBMCs supplied cDNA or gDNA.

After removal of 4 bases from V and 4 bases from J, the junction contained 8 bases not matched to a gene. The CDR3 extends over 15 amino acids. The germline CDR1 and CDR2 sequences are SGHTA and FQGNSA. Original handling: Estimation of nucleated cell counts relied on the amplification of reference gene primers. TCRdb's table, derived via immunoSEQ multiplex PCR, lists solely in-frame clones and lacks some. V and J calls and clone size are those listed in that table; D and trimming were worked out from the DNA. The sample holds about 120,000 clones, around 84% seen once. The chain recombines TRBV7-2 with TRBJ1-1, with TRBD1 identical over 8 bases. The origin of this receptor is a human donor in a cohort sampled during active COVID-19. Sequenced sample: peripheral blood. The CDR3 DNA sequence: TGTGCCAGCAGCTCCGGGACAGGTAGTTTCACTGAAGCTTTCTTT. It translates to CASSSGTGSFTEAFF.